This T cell receptor (beta chain) was observed in a study of identifying expanded T cells in peripheral blood. The count of this clone is one. CDR3 length: 16 amino acids. V shed 3 bases, J shed 1 base, and the junction held 7 bases outside the gene matches. Looked up from germline, CDR1 is MGHRA and CDR2 is YSYEKL. The assay was immunoSEQ multiplex PCR, and TCRdb's table has in-frame clones only and misses some. Of 84,000 or so clones in the sample, roughly 90% are singletons; the top ten hold around 2.7%. Collection occurred without any documented infections or immune events in donors. Sequenced material: blood. The rearrangement uses TRBV4-1 and TRBJ2-7, with 9 bases fitting TRBD2. The source is a person aged 18-70 years in good health. The CDR3 is CASSHISGSRSYEQYF. In nucleotides, the CDR3 is TGCGCCAGCAGCCACATTAGCGGGAGCAGATCCTACGAGCAGTACTTC.